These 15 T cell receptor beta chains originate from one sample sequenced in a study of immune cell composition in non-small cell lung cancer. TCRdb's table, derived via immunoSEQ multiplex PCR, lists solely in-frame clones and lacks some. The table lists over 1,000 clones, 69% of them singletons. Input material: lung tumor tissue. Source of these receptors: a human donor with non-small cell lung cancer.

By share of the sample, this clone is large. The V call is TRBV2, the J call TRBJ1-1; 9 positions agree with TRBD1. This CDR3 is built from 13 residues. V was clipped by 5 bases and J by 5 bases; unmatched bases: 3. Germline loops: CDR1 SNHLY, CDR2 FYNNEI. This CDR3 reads CASSPDRGTEAFF. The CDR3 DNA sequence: TGTGCCAGCAGTCCGGACAGGGGTACTGAAGCTTTCTTT.

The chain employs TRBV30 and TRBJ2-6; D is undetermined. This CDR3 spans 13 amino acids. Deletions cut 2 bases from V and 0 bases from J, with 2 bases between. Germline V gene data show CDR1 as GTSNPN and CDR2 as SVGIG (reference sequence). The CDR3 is CAWSRSGANVLTF. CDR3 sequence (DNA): TGTGCCTGGAGTCGCTCTGGGGCCAACGTCCTGACTTTC.

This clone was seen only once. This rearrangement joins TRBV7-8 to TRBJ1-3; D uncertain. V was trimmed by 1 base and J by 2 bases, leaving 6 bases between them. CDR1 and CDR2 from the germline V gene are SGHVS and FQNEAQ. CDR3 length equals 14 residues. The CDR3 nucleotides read TGTGCCAGCAGCTTAGATAGTACTGGAAACACCATATATTTT. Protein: CASSLDSTGNTIYF. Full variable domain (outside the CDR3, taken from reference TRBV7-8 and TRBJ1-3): GAGVSQSPRYKVAKRGQDVALRCDPISGHVSLFWYQQALGQGPEFLTYFQNEAQLDKSGLPSDRFFAERPEGSVSTLKIQRTQQEDSAVYLCASSLDSTGNTIYFGEGSWLTVV.

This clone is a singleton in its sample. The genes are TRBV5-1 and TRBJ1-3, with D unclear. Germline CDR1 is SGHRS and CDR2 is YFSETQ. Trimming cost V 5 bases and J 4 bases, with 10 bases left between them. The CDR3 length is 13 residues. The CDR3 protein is CASSFGYGNTIYF. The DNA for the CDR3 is TGCGCCAGCAGTTTCGGGTACGGAAACACCATATATTTT.

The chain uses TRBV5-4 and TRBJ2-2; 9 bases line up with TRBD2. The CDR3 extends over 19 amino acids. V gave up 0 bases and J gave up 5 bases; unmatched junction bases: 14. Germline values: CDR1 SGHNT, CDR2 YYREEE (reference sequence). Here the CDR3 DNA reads TGTGCCAGCAGCTTGGGTAGGGTAGCGGGGGCCCGGGGGACCGGGGAGCTGTTTTTT. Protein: CASSLGRVAGARGTGELFF.

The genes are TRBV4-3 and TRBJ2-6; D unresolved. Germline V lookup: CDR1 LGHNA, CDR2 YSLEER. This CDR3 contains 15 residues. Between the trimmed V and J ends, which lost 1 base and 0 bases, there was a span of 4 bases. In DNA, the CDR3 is TGCGCCAGCAGCCAAGCCCACTCTGGGGCCAACGTCCTGACTTTC. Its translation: CASSQAHSGANVLTF.

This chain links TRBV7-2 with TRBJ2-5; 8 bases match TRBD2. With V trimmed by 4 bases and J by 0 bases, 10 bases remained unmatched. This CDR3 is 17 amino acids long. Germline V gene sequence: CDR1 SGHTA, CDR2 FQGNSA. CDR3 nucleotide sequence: TGTGCCAGCAGCTCGCCACGGGGGGGCCGGTACCAAGAGACCCAGTACTTC. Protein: CASSSPRGGRYQETQYF. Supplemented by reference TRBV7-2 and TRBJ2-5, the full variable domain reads GAGVSQSPSNKVTEKGKDVELRCDPISGHTALYWYRQSLGQGLEFLIYFQGNSAPDKSGLPSDRFSAERTGGSVSTLTIQRTQQEDSAVYLCASSSPRGGRYQETQYFGPGTRLLVL.

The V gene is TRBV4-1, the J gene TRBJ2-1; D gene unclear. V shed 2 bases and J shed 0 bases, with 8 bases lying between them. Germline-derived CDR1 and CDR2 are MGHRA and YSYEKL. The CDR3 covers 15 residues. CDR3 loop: CASSQLMSSYNEQFF. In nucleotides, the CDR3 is TGCGCCAGCAGCCAACTAATGAGCTCCTACAATGAGCAGTTCTTC.

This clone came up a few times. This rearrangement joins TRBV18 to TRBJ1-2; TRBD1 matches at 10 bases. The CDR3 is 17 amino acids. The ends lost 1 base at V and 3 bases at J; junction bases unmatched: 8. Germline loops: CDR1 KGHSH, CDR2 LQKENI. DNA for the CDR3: TGTGCCAGCTCACCACTCCCGACAGGGGGCGCGGACTATGGCTACACCTTC. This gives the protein CASSPLPTGGADYGYTF.

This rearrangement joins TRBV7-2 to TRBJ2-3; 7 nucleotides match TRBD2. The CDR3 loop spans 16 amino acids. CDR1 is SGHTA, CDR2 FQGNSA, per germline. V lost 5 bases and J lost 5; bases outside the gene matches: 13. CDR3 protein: CASSPSYGRGGDTQYF. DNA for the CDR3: TGTGCCAGCAGCCCCTCCTATGGGAGGGGAGGAGATACGCAGTATTTT. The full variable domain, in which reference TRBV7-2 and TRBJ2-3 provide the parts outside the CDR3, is GAGVSQSPSNKVTEKGKDVELRCDPISGHTALYWYRQSLGQGLEFLIYFQGNSAPDKSGLPSDRFSAERTGGSVSTLTIQRTQQEDSAVYLCASSPSYGRGGDTQYFGPGTRLTVL.

The CDR3 is CASSPRTGGTGELFF. CDR3 sequence (DNA): TGTGCCAGTAGTCCCCGGACAGGGGGGACCGGGGAGCTGTTTTTT. The chain employs TRBV19 and TRBJ2-2, with TRBD1 identical over 10 bases. This CDR3 spans 15 amino acids. The trim removed 5 bases at V and 5 bases at J, leaving 5 bases unmatched. Germline CDR1 is LNHDA and CDR2 is SQIVND (reference sequence).

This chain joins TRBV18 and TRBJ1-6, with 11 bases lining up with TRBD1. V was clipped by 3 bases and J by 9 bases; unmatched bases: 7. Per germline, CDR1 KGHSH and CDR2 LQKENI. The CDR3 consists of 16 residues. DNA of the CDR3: TGTGCCAGCTCACCTCGGACAGGGGGCTTGGCTTCACCCCTCCACTTT. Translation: CASSPRTGGLASPLHF.

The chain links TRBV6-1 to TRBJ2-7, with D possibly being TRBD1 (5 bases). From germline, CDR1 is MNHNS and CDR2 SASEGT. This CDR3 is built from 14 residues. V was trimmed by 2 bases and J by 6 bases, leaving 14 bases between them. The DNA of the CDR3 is TGTGCCAGCAGTGAATCCCAAAGGGGCAGCGAGCAGTACTTC. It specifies CASSESQRGSEQYF.

CDR3 residues: CASSQGSAGRANYGYTF. DNA of the CDR3: TGCGCCAGCAGCCAAGGGTCAGCGGGGCGAGCTAACTATGGCTACACCTTC. The chain has TRBV5-1 and TRBJ1-2; D is perhaps TRBD1 (5 bases). V lost 4 bases, J lost 0 bases, and 19 bases lay in between. The germline gives CDR1 SGHRS, CDR2 YFSETQ. The CDR3 runs to 17 residues.

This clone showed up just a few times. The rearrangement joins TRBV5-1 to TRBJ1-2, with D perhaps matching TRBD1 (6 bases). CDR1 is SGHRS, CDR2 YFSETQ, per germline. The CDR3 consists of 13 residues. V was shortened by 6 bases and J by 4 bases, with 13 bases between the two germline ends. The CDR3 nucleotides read TGCGCCAGCACCCCGGACAGCCTCTATGGCTACACCTTC. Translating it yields CASTPDSLYGYTF.